One and the same sample provided the 2 T cell receptor beta chains below, sequenced in a study of CD4+ T cells in melanoma. Libraries were prepared by immunoSEQ multiplex PCR; TCRdb keeps only in-frame clonotypes and omits some of them. Seen here are fewer than 150,000 clones, about 93% observed once, and the top ten hold more than 1.5%. Receptors originate from a human donor with melanoma.

V and J are TRBV6-1 and TRBJ2-2, with no clear D. Deletions cut 3 bases from V and 7 bases from J, with 3 bases between. CDR1 is MNHNS and CDR2 is SASEGT in the germline V gene. The CDR3 runs to 11 residues. DNA of the CDR3: TGTGCCAGCAGTGAGATCGGGGAGCTGTTTTTT. Its translation is CASSEIGELFF.

The chain links TRBV5-1 to TRBJ2-3; 13 bases are shared with TRBD2. Germline CDR1 SGHRS, CDR2 YFSETQ. V was pared by 4 bases and J by 2 bases, with 4 bases of the junction left unmatched. The CDR3 consists of 16 residues. This CDR3 is CASSAGLAGVTDTQYF. The CDR3 bases are TGCGCCAGCAGCGCCGGACTAGCGGGGGTCACAGATACGCAGTATTTT.